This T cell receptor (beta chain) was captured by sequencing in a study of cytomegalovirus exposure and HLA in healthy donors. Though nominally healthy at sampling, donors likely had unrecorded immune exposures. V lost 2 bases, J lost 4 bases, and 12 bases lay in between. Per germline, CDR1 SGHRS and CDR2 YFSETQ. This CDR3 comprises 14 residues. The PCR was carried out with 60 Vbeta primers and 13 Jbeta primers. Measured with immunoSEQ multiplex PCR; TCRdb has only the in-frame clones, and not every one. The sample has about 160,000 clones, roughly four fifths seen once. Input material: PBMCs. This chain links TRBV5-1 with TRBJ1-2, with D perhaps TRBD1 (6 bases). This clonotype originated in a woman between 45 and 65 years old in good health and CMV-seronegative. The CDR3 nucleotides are TGCGCCAGCAGCTTCAGAACAGGGACCTATGGCTACACCTTC. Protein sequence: CASSFRTGTYGYTF.